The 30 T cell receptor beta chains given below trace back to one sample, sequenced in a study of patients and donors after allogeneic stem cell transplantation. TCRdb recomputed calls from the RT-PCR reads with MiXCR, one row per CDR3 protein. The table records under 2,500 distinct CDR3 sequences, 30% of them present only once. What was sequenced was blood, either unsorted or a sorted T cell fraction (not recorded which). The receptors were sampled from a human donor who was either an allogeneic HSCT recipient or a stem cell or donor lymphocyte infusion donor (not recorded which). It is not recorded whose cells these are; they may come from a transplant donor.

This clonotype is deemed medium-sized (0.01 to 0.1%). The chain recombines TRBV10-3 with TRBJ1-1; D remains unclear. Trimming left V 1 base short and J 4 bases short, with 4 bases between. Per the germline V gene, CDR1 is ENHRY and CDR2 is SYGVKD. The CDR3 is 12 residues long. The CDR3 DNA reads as TGTGCCATCAGTGAGTACGGCACTGAAGCTTTCTTT. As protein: CAISEYGTEAFF.

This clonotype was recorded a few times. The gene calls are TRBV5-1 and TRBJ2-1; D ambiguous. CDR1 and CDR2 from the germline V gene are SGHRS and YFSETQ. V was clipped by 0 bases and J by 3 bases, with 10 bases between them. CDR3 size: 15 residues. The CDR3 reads CASSLEPTSYNEQFF. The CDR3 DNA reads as TGCGCCAGCAGCTTGGAGCCGACAAGCTACAATGAGCAGTTCTTC.

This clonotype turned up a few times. The CDR3 protein is CASSLMQGNEQFF. DNA of the CDR3: TGTGCCAGCAGCTTAATGCAGGGCAATGAGCAGTTCTTC. The J gene is TRBJ2-1, the V gene TRBV7-6; D perhaps matches TRBD1 (5 bases). Germline CDR1 SGHVS, CDR2 FNYEAQ. This CDR3 has 13 residues. The ends were cut back, 2 bases at V and 6 bases at J, with 8 bases in the middle. The full variable domain, rest sourced from reference TRBV7-6 and TRBJ2-1, is GAGVSQSPRYKVTKRGQDVALRCDPISGHVSLYWYRQALGQGPEFLTYFNYEAQQDKSGLPNDRFSAERPEGSISTLTIQRTEQRDSAMYRCASSLMQGNEQFFGPGTRLTVL.

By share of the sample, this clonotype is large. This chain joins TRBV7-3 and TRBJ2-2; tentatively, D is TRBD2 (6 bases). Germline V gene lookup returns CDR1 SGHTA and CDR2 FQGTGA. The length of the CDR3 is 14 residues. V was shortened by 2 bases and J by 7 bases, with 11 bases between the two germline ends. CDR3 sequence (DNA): TGTGCCAGCAGCTTAGGAGGGACGAACGGGGAGCTGTTTTTT. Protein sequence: CASSLGGTNGELFF.

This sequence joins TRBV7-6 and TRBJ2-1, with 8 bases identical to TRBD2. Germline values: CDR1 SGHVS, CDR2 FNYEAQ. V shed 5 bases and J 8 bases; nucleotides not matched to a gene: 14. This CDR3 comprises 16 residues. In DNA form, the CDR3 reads TGTGCCAGCAGCGGACCCCGGGAGGGCCTGTCGTATGAGCAGTTCTTC. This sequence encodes CASSGPREGLSYEQFF.

CDR3 bases: TGCGCCAGCAGCTTCCAAGCAGTAGCCGGGGAGCTGTTTTTT. It codes for CASSFQAVAGELFF. The V call is TRBV5-1, the J call TRBJ2-2, with no clear D. Germline assignment: CDR1 SGHRS and CDR2 YFSETQ. The CDR3 has 14 residues. The V and J ends lost 2 bases and 6 bases respectively, with 11 bases between them.

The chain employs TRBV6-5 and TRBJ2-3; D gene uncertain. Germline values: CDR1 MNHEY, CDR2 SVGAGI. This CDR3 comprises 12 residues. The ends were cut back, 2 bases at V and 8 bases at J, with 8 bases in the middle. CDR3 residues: CASSYADGTQYF. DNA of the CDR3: TGTGCCAGCAGTTACGCGGATGGTACGCAGTATTTT.

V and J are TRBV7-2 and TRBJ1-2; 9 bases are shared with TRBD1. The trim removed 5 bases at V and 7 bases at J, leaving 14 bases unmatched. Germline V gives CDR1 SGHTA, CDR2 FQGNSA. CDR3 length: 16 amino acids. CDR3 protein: CASSQRPGQGGSGYTF. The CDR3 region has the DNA TGTGCCAGCAGCCAAAGACCGGGACAGGGAGGCAGTGGCTACACCTTC.

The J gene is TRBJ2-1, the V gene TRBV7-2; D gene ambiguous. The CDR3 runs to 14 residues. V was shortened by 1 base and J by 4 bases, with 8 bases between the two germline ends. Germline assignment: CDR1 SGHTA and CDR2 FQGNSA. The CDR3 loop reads CASSLGLDYNEQFF. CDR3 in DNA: TGTGCCAGCAGCTTAGGGCTAGATTACAATGAGCAGTTCTTC.

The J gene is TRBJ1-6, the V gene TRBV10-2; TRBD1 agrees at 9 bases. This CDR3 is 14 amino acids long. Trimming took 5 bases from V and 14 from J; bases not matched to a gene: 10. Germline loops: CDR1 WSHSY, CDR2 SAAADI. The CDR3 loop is CASSPRDRVPTLHF. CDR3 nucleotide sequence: TGCGCCAGCAGTCCTCGGGACAGGGTGCCCACCCTCCACTTT.

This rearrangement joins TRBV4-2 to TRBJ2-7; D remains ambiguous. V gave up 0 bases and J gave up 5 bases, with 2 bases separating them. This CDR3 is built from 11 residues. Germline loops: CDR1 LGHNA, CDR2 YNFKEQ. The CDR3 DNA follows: TGTGCCAGCAGCCAAGAGGACGAGCAGTACTTC. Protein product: CASSQEDEQYF.

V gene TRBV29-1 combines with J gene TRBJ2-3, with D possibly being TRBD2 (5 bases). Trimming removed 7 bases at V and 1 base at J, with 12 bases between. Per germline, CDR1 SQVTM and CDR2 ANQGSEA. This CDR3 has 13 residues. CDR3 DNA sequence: TGCAGCGCGAACGAAGCGGGCACAGATACGCAGTATTTT. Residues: CSANEAGTDTQYF.

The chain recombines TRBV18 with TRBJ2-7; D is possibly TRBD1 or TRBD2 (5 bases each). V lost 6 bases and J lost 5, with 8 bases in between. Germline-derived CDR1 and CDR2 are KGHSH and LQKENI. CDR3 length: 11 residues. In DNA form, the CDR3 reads TGTGCCAGCTCGCCGGGACACGAGCAGTACGTC. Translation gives CASSPGHEQYV.

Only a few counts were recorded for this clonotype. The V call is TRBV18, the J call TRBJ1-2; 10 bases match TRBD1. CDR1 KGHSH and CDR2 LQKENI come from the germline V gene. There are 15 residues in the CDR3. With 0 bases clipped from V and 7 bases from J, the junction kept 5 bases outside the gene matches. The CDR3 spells CASSPPATGGFGYTF. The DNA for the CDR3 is TGTGCCAGCTCACCACCGGCGACAGGGGGCTTTGGCTACACCTTC.

CDR3: CASSLFGSMNNEQFF. In nucleotides, the CDR3 is TGTGCCAGCAGCTTATTCGGGAGTATGAACAATGAGCAGTTCTTC. The chain couples TRBV7-2 to TRBJ2-1, with D perhaps matching TRBD2 (6 bases). V was trimmed by 2 bases and J by 5 bases, leaving 13 bases between them. This CDR3 contains 15 residues. The germline V gene encodes CDR1 SGHTA and CDR2 FQGNSA.

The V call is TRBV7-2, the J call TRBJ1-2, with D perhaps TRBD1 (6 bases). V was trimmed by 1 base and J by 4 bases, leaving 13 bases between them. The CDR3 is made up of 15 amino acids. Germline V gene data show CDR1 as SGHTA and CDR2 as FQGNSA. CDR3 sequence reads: CASSLEQGGFYGYTF. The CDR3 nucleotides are TGTGCCAGCAGCTTAGAACAGGGCGGATTCTATGGCTACACCTTC.

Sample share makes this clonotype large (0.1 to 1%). In DNA form, the CDR3 reads TGTGCCATCAGTGAGCTAGTGAGCACAGATACGCAGTATTTT. Translation: CAISELVSTDTQYF. The V gene is TRBV10-3, the J gene TRBJ2-3; D gene unclear. V gave up 2 bases and J gave up 0 bases, with 6 bases separating them. The CDR3 length is 14 residues. Per the germline V gene, CDR1 is ENHRY and CDR2 is SYGVKD.

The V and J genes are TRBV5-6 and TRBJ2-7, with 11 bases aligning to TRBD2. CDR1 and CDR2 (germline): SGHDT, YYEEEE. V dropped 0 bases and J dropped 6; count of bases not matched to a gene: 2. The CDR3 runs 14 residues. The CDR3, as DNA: TGTGCCAGCAGCTTGGCACTAGCGGGAGTCGAGCAGTACTTC. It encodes CASSLALAGVEQYF.

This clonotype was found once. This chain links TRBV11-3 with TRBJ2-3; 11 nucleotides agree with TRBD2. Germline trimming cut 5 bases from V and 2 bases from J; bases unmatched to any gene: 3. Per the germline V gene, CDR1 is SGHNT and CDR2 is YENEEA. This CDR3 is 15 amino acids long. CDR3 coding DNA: TGTGCCAGCAGCCCGGGACTAGCGGCCACAGATACGCAGTATTTT. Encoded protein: CASSPGLAATDTQYF.

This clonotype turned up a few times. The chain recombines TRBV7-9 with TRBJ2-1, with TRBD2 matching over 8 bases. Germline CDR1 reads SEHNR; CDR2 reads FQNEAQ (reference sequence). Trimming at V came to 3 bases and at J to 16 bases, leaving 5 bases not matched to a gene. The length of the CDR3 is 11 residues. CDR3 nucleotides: TGTGCCAGCAGCTTCGGACTAGCATGCTTCTTC. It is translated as CASSFGLACFF.

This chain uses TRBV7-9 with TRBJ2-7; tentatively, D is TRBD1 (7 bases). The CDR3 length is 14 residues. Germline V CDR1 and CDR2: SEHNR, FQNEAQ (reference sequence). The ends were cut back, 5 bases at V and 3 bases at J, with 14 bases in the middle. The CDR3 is CASSPYRGGYEQYF. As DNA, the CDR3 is TGTGCCAGCAGCCCCTACAGGGGAGGCTACGAGCAGTACTTC.

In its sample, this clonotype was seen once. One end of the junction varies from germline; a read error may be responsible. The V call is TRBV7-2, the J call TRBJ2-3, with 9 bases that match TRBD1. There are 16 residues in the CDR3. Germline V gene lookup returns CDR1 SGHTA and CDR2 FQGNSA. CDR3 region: CASSSAGTGRSDTLYF. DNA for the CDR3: TGTGCCAGCAGCTCAGCCGGGACAGGGAGGTCAGATACGCTGTATTTT.

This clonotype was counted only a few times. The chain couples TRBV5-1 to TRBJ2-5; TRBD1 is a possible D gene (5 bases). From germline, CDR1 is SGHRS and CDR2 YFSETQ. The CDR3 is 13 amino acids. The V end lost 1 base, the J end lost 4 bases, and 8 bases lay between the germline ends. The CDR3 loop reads CASSLSDTETQYF. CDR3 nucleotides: TGCGCCAGCAGCTTGTCGGACACAGAGACCCAGTACTTC.

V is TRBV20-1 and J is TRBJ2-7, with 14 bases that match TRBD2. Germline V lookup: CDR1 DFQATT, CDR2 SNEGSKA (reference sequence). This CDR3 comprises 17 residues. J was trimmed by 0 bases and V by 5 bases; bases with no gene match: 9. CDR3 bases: TGCAGTGCTCTTGGTGGGACTAGCGGGAGCAACTCCTACGAGCAGTACTTC. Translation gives CSALGGTSGSNSYEQYF.

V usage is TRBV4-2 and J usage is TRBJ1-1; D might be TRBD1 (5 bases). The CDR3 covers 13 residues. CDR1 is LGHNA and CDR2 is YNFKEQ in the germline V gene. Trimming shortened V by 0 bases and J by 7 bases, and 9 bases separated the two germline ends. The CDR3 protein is CASSQDRVDEAFF. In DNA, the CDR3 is TGTGCCAGCAGCCAAGACAGGGTTGATGAAGCTTTCTTT.

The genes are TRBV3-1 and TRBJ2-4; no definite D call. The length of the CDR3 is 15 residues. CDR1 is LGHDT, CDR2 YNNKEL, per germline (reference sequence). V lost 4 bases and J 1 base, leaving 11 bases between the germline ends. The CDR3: CASSPSAAAKNIQYF. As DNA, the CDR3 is TGTGCCAGCAGCCCGTCTGCGGCGGCCAAAAACATTCAGTACTTC.

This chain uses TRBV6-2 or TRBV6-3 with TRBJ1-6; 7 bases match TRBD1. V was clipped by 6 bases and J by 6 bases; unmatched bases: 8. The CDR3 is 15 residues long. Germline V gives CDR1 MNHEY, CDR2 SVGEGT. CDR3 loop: CASSRTTGSNSPLHF. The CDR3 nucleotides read TGTGCCAGCAGCCGAACGACAGGGAGTAATTCACCCCTCCACTTT.

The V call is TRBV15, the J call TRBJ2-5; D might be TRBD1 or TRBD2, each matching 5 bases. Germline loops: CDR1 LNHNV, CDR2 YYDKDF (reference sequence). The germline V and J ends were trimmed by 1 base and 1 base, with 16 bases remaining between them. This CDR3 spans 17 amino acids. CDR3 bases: TGTGCCACCAGCAGAGTCCCCGGGACCGAAAGCCAAGAGACCCAGTACTTC. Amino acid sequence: CATSRVPGTESQETQYF.

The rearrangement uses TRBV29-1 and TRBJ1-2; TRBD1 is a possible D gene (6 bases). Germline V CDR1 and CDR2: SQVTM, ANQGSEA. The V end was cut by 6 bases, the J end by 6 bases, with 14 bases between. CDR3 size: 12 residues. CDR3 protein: CSVHRDDDGYTF. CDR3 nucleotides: TGCAGCGTACACAGGGATGATGATGGCTACACCTTC.

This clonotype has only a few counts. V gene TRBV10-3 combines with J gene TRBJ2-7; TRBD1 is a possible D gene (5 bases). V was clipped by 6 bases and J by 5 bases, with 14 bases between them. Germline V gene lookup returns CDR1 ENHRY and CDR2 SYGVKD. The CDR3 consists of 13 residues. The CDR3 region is CAISHRNPDEQYF. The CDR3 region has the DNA TGTGCCATCAGCCACAGGAACCCCGACGAGCAGTACTTC.